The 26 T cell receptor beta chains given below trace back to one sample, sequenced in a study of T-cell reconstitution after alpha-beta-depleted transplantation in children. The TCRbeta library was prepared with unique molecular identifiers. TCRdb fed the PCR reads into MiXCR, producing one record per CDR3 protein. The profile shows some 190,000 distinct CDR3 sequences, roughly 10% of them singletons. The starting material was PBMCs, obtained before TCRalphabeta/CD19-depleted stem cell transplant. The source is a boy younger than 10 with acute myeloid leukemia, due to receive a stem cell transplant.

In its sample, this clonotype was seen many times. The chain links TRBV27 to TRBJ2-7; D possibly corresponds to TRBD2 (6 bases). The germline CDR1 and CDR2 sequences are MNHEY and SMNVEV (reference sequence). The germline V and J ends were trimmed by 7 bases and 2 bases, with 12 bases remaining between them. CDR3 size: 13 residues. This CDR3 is CASKAGGAYEQYF. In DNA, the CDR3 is TGTGCCAGCAAAGCCGGAGGGGCCTACGAGCAGTACTTC.

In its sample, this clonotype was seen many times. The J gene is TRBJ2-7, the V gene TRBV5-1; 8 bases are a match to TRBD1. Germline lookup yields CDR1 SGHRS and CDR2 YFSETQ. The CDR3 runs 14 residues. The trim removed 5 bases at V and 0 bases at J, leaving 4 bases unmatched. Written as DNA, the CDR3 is TGCGCCAGCAGGACAGGGGCCAGCTCCTACGAGCAGTACTTC. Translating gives CASRTGASSYEQYF.

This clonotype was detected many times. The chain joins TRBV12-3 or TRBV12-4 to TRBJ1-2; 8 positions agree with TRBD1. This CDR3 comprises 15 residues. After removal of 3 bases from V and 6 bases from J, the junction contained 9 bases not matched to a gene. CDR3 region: CASSFFGRGQNGYTF. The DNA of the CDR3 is TGTGCCAGCAGTTTTTTCGGCAGGGGGCAGAATGGCTACACCTTC.

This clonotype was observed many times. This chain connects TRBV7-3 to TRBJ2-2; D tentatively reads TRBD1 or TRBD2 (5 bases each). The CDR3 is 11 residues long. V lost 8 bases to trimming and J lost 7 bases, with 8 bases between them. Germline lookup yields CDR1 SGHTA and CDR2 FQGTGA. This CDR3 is CASGGGGELFF. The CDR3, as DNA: TGTGCCAGCGGGGGTGGCGGGGAGCTGTTTTTT.

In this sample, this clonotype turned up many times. The CDR3 sequence is CASSPPAGPYEQYF. As DNA, the CDR3 is TGTGCCAGCAGTCCTCCAGCGGGCCCATACGAGCAGTACTTC. The V and J genes are TRBV28 and TRBJ2-7; D is possibly TRBD2 (6 bases). Per germline, CDR1 MDHEN and CDR2 SYDVKM. This CDR3 is 14 amino acids long. The V end lost 5 bases, the J end lost 4 bases, and 15 bases lay between the germline ends.

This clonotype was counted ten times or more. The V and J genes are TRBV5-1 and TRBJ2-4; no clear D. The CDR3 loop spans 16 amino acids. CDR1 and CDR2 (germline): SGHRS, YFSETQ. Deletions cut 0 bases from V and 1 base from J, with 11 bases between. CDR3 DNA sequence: TGCGCCAGCAGCTTGGTGTACAGTGGGGCCAAAAACATTCAGTACTTC. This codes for CASSLVYSGAKNIQYF.

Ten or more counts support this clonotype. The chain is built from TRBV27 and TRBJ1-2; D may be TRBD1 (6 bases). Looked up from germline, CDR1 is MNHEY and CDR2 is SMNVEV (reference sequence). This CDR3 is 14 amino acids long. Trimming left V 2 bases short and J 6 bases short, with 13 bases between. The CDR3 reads CASSLGGTYHGYTF. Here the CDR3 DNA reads TGTGCCAGCAGTTTAGGCGGGACATATCATGGCTACACCTTC.

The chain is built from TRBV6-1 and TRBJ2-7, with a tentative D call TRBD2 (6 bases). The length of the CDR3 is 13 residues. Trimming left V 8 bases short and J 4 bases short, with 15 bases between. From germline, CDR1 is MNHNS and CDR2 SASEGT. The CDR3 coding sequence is TGTGCCAGCGGGCTGGGGGGTTCTTACGAGCAGTACGTC. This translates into CASGLGGSYEQYV.

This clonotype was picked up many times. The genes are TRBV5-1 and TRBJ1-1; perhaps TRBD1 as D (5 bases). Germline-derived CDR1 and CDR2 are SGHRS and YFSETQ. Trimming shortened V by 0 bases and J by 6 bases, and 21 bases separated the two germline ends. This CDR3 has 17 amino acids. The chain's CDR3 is CASSLEALEAGSAEAFF. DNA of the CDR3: TGCGCCAGCAGCTTGGAGGCCCTAGAGGCAGGGAGCGCTGAAGCTTTCTTT.

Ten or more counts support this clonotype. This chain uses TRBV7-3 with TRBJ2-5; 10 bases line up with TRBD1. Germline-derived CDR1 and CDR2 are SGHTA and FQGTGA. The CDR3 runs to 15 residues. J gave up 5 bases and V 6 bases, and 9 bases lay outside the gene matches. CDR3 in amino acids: CASRETGGAGETQYF. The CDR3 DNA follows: TGTGCCAGCAGAGAGACAGGGGGCGCAGGGGAGACCCAGTACTTC.

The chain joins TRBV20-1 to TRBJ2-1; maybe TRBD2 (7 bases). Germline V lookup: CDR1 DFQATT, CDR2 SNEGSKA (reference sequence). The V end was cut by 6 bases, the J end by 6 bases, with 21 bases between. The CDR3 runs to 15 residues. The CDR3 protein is CSAPGTTRGGNEQFF. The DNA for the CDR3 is TGCAGTGCCCCTGGGACAACAAGGGGGGGCAATGAGCAGTTCTTC.

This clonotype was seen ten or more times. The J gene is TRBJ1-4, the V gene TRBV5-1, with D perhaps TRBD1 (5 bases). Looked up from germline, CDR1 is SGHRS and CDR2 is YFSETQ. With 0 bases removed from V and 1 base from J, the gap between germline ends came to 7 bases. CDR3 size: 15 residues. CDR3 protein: CASSLEGITNEKLFF. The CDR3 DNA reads TGCGCCAGCAGCTTGGAGGGGATAACTAATGAAAAACTGTTTTTT.

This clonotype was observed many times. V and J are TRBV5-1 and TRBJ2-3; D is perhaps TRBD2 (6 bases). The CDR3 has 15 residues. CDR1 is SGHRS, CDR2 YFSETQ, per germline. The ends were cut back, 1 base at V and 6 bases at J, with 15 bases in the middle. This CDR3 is CASSLQSGVLDTQYF. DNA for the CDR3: TGCGCCAGCAGCTTGCAATCGGGGGTGCTGGATACGCAGTATTTT.

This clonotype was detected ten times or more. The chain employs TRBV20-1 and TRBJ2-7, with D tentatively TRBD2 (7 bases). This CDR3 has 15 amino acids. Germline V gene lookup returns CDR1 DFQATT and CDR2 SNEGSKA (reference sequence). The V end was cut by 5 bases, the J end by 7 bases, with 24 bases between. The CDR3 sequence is CSARTATGGSREQYF. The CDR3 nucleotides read TGCAGTGCTCGAACCGCGACAGGCGGGAGTCGGGAGCAGTACTTC.

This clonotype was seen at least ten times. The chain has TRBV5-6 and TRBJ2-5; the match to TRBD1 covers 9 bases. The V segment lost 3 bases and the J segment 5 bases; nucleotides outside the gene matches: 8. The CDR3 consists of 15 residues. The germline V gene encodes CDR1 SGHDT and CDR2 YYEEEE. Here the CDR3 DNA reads TGTGCCAGCAGCTATATCCGGGACAGGGTTGAGACCCAGTACTTC. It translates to CASSYIRDRVETQYF. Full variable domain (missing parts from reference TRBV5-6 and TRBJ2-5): DAGVTQSPTHLIKTRGQQVTLRCSPKSGHDTVSWYQQALGQGPQFIFQYYEEEERQRGNFPDRFSGHQFPNYSSELNVNALLLGDSALYLCASSYIRDRVETQYFGPGTRLLVL.

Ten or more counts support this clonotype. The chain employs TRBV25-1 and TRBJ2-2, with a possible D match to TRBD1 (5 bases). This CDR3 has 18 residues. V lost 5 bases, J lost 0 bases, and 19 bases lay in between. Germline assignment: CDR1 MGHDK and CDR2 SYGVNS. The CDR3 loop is CASSPQWVQVANTGELFF. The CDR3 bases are TGTGCCAGCAGTCCCCAGTGGGTACAGGTCGCGAACACCGGGGAGCTGTTTTTT.

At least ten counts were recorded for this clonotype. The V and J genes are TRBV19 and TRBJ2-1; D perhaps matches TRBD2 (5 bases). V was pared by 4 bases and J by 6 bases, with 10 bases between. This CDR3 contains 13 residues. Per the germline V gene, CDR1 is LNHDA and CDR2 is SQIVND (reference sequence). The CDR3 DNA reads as TGTGCCAGTAGTAAACTAGATCTCAATGAGCAGTTCTTC. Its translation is CASSKLDLNEQFF.

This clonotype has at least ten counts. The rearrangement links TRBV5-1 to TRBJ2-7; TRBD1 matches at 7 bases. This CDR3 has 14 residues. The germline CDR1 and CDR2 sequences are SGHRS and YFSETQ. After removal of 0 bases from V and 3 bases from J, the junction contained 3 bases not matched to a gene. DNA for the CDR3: TGCGCCAGCAGCTTGGGAGGGACAGACTACGAGCAGTACTTC. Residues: CASSLGGTDYEQYF.

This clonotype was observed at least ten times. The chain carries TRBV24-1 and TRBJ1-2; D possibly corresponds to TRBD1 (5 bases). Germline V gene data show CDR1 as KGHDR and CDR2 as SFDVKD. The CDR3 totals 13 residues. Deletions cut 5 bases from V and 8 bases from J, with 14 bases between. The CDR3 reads CATSVTWGSGYTF. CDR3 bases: TGTGCCACCAGTGTAACGTGGGGGAGCGGCTACACCTTC.

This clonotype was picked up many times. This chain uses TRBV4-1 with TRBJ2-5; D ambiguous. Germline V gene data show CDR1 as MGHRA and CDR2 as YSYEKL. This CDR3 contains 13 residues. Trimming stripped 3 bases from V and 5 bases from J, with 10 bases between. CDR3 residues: CASSQASPETQYF. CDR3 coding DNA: TGCGCCAGCAGCCAGGCCAGCCCGGAGACCCAGTACTTC.

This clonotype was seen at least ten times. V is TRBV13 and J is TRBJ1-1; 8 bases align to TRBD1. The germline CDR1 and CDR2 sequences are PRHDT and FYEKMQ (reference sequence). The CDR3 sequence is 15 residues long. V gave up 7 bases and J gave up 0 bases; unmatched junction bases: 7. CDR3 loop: CASIAHRGMNTEAFF. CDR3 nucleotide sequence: TGTGCCAGCATCGCACACAGGGGGATGAACACTGAAGCTTTCTTT.

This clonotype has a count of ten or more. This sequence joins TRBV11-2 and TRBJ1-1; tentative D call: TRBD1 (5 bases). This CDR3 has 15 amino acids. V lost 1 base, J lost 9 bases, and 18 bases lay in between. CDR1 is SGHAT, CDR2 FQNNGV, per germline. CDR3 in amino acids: CASSLGPTAAVQAFF. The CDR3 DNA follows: TGTGCCAGCAGCTTAGGCCCGACAGCTGCCGTGCAAGCTTTCTTT.

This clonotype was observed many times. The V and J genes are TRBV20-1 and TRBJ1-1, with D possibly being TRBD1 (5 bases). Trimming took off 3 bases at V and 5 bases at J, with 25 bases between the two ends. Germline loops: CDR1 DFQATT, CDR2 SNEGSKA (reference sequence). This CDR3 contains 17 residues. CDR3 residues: CSASRGIVGVRNTEAFF. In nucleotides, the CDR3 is TGCAGTGCTAGTCGGGGCATAGTCGGGGTTAGGAATACTGAAGCTTTCTTT.

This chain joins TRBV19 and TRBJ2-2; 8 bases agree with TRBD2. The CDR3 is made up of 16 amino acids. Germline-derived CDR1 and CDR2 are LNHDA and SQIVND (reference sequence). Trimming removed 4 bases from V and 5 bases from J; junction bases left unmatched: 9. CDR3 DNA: TGTGCCAGTAGTAGCTCTAGCGGGCCTAATACCGGGGAGCTGTTTTTT. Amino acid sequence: CASSSSSGPNTGELFF.

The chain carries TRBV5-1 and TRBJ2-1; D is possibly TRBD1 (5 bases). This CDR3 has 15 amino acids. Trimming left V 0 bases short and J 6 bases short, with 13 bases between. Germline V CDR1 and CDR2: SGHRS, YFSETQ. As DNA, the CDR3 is TGCGCCAGCAGCTTGGAGCAGGGTGCGTTCAATGAGCAGTTCTTC. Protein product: CASSLEQGAFNEQFF. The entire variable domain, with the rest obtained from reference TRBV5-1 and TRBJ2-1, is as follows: KAGVTQTPRYLIKTRGQQVTLSCSPISGHRSVSWYQQTPGQGLQFLFEYFSETQRNKGNFPGRFSGRQFSNSRSEMNVSTLELGDSALYLCASSLEQGAFNEQFFGPGTRLTVL.

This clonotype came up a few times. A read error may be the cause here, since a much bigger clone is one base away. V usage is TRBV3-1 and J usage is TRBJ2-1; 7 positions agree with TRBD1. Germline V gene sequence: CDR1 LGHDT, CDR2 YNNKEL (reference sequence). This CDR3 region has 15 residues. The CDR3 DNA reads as TGTGCCACCAGCCAGGGGGACATCCCTTTCGCTGAGCAGTTCTTC. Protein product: CATSQGDIPFAEQFF.